Following are 11 T cell receptor beta chains from one sample sequenced in a study of blood T cell repertoires in COVID-19. Sequencing used immunoSEQ multiplex PCR; TCRdb keeps in-frame clones, though not all of them. The sample has roughly 200,000 clones, approximately 87% seen once. The specimen sequenced was peripheral blood. The receptors were sampled from a woman aged 18-29 years who had recovered from COVID-19.

V is TRBV5-4 and J is TRBJ2-5; a weak D match, TRBD2 (7 bases). This CDR3 has 17 residues. Trimming stripped 5 bases from V and 4 bases from J, with 24 bases between. Germline V gene data show CDR1 as SGHNT and CDR2 as YYREEE (reference sequence). CDR3 residues: CASSPWGKGGAGETQYF. In DNA, the CDR3 is TGTGCCAGCAGTCCGTGGGGAAAAGGGGGGGCAGGAGAGACCCAGTACTTC.

V and J are TRBV6-6 and TRBJ2-4, with 9 bases aligning to TRBD1. The CDR3 covers 16 residues. Trimming at V came to 5 bases and at J to 0 bases, leaving 5 bases not matched to a gene. CDR1 and CDR2 from the germline V gene are MNHNY and SVGAGI (reference sequence). The DNA for the CDR3 is TGTGCCAGCAGTCCAAGACAGGGGGTAGCCAAAAACATTCAGTACTTC. The encoded protein is CASSPRQGVAKNIQYF.

This clone was counted between two and nine times. This chain links TRBV11-1 with TRBJ2-2; D perhaps matches TRBD1 (5 bases). The germline gives CDR1 SGHAT, CDR2 FQDESV (reference sequence). Trimming pared 5 bases from V and 2 bases from J, leaving 15 bases between. The CDR3 is 16 residues long. The CDR3 region is CASSPMGQGNTGELFF. Written as DNA, the CDR3 is TGTGCCAGCAGCCCCATGGGGCAGGGAAACACCGGGGAGCTGTTTTTT.

This clone was seen a single time. V is TRBV9 and J is TRBJ1-4; 9 bases line up with TRBD1. CDR3 length: 17 amino acids. V shed 0 bases, J shed 7 bases, and the junction held 10 bases outside the gene matches. The germline CDR1 and CDR2 sequences are SGDLS and YYNGEE. The CDR3 loop reads CASSVAFRDRAVEKLFF. DNA of the CDR3: TGTGCCAGCAGCGTAGCCTTTAGGGACAGGGCTGTTGAAAAACTGTTTTTT.

V usage is TRBV25-1 and J usage is TRBJ2-3, with TRBD1 matching over 8 bases. The ends lost 2 bases at V and 0 bases at J; junction bases unmatched: 10. The CDR3 is 18 residues long. In germline, CDR1 is MGHDK, CDR2 SYGVNS. CDR3 nucleotides: TGTGCCAGCAGTGAACAGGGGGCGATGAGGCCTAGCACAGATACGCAGTATTTT. Translation: CASSEQGAMRPSTDTQYF.

J is TRBJ2-5 and V is TRBV7-9; D perhaps matches TRBD2 (5 bases). Germline values: CDR1 SEHNR, CDR2 FQNEAQ (reference sequence). The germline V and J ends were trimmed by 2 bases and 1 base, with 8 bases remaining between them. There are 14 residues in the CDR3. CDR3 DNA sequence: TGTGCCAGCAGCTTAAGCGGTAGCCAAGAGACCCAGTACTTC. Its translation: CASSLSGSQETQYF.

The genes are TRBV19 and TRBJ2-1; 8 bases are shared with TRBD2. Germline trimming cut 9 bases from V and 6 bases from J; bases unmatched to any gene: 10. This CDR3 is built from 14 residues. From germline, CDR1 is LNHDA and CDR2 SQIVND (reference sequence). Written as DNA, the CDR3 is TGTGCCAGCCACTTGACGGGGGGGCCCAATGAGCAGTTCTTC. Its translation is CASHLTGGPNEQFF.

This clone was seen a few times. V is TRBV24-1 and J is TRBJ1-1, with D unclear. Germline V gene lookup returns CDR1 KGHDR and CDR2 SFDVKD. The CDR3 runs to 14 residues. V shed 6 bases and J shed 1 base, with 11 bases lying between them. CDR3 in DNA: TGTGCCACCAGTCCAGGTCCTACGAACACTGAAGCTTTCTTT. Translated, it gives CATSPGPTNTEAFF.

The chain employs TRBV6-5 and TRBJ2-3; maybe TRBD1 (5 bases). The CDR3 has 15 residues. The V gene's germline CDR1 is MNHEY and CDR2 SVGAGI. V lost 8 bases to trimming and J lost 3 bases, with 18 bases between them. The CDR3 region has the DNA TGTGCCAGCGTCCAGGACAACTTTGGGACAGATACGCAGTATTTT. Its protein is CASVQDNFGTDTQYF.

This clone was seen a few times. The chain links TRBV7-9 to TRBJ2-2; possible D gene TRBD2, 5 bases. The germline V and J ends were trimmed by 5 bases and 5 bases, with 9 bases remaining between them. The CDR3 runs 13 residues. CDR1 SEHNR and CDR2 FQNEAQ come from the germline V gene (reference sequence). Here the CDR3 DNA reads TGTGCCAGCAGCCGAGGGAGAACCGGGGAGCTGTTTTTT. This translates into CASSRGRTGELFF.

The chain employs TRBV18 and TRBJ1-1; no definite D call. Germline values: CDR1 KGHSH, CDR2 LQKENI. Trimming took 4 bases from V and 5 from J, leaving 14 bases between them. The CDR3 length is 14 residues. CDR3 sequence reads: CASSQSSGKTEAFF. The CDR3 DNA reads TGTGCCAGCTCACAATCTTCGGGGAAGACTGAAGCTTTCTTT.